The clone carrying this T cell receptor (beta chain) was recorded a few times. Antigen specificity is unknown. This entry belongs to a study of long-term antiretroviral therapy in people with HIV. Study findings and constraints: In HIV, the repertoires covered a tighter span of CDR3 lengths than in controls.

With survey level as its setting, the immunoSEQ assay was v3.0. Using immunoSEQ multiplex PCR, the repertoire was profiled, and TCRdb retains in-frame clones only, with some absent. Here the sample spans about 25,000 clones, under 80% being singletons. CDR1 is MNHNY, CDR2 SVGAGI, per germline (reference sequence). J gave up 8 bases and V 5 bases, and 8 bases lay outside the gene matches. The CDR3 is 13 amino acids. The material sequenced was unsorted PBMCs, taken 1.1 years before starting antiretroviral therapy. The sequence was collected from a woman in her thirties or forties with HIV. V and J are TRBV6-6 and TRBJ1-2, with 7 bases that match TRBD1. The CDR3 nucleotides are TGTGCCAGCAGTCCCGACAGGGTCGGAGGCTACACCTTC. Encoded protein: CASSPDRVGGYTF.